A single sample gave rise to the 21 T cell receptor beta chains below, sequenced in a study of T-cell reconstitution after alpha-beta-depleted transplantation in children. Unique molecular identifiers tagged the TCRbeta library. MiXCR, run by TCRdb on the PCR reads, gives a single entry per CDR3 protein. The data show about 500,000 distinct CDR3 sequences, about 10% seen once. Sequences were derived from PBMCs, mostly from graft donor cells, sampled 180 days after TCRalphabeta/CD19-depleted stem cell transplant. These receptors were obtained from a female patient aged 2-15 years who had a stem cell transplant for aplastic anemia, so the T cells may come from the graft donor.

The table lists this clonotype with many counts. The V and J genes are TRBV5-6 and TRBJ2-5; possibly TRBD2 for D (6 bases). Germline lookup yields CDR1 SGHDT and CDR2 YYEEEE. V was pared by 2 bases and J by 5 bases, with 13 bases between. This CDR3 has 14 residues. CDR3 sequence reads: CASSLVGSGETQYF. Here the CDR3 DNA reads TGTGCCAGCAGCTTAGTCGGGAGTGGGGAGACCCAGTACTTC.

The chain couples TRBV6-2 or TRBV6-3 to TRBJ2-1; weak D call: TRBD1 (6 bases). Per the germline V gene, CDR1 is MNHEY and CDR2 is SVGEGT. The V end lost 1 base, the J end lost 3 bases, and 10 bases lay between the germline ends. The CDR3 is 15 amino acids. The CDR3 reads CASSYLGTIYNEQFF. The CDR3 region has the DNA TGTGCCAGCAGTTACTTGGGGACAATCTACAATGAGCAGTTCTTC.

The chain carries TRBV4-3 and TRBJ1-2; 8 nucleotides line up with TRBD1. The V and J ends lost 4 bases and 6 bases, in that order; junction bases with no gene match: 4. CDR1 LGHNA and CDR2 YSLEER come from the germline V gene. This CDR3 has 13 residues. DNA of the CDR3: TGCGCCAGCAGCCGGACAGGGAAGGATGGCTACACCTTC. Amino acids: CASSRTGKDGYTF.

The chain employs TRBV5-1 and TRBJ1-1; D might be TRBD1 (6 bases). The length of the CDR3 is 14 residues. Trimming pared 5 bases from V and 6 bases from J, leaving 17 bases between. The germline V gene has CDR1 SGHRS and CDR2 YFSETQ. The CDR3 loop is CASRIRGGRAEAFF. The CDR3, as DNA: TGCGCCAGCAGGATAAGAGGGGGGCGAGCTGAAGCTTTCTTT.

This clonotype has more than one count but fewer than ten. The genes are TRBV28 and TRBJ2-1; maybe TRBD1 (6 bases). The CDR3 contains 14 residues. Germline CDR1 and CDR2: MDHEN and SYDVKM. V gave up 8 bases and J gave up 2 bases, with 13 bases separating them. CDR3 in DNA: TGTGCCAGCGACCCGCAGGGGCCCTACAATGAGCAGTTCTTC. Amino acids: CASDPQGPYNEQFF.

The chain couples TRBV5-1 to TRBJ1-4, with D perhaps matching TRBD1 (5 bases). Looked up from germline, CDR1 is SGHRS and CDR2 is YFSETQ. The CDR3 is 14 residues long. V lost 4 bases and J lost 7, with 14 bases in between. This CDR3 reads CASSTPGTVEKLFF. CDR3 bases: TGCGCCAGCAGCACACCCGGGACCGTTGAAAAACTGTTTTTT.

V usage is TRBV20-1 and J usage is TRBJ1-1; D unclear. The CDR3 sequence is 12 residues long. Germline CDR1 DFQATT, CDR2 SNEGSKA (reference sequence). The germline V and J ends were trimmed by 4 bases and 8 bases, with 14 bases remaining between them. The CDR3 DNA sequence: TGCAGTGCTAAACGACTGGCAGGCGAAGCTTTCTTT. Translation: CSAKRLAGEAFF.

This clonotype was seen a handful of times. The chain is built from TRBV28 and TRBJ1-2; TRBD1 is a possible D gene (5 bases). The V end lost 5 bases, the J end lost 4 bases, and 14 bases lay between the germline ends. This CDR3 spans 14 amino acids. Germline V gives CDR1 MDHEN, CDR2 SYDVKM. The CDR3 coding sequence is TGTGCCAGCAGTGTCCCGGGGGGATTCTATGGCTACACCTTC. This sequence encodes CASSVPGGFYGYTF.

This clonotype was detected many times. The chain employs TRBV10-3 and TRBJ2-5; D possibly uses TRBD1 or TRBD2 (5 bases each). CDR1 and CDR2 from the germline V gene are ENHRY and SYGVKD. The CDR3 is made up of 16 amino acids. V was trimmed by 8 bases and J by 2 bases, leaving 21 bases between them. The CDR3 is CAIRPGGHQIQETQYF. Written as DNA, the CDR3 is TGTGCCATCCGACCCGGAGGACACCAGATTCAAGAGACCCAGTACTTC.

The CDR3 loop reads CASSKGATGNQPQHF. In DNA, the CDR3 is TGTGCCAGCAGCAAGGGGGCGACGGGCAATCAGCCCCAGCATTTT. The chain uses TRBV16 and TRBJ1-5; 7 positions match TRBD1. The CDR3 contains 15 residues. Trimming cost V 5 bases and J 2 bases; bases outside gene matches: 6. The germline V gene has CDR1 KGHSY and CDR2 FQNENV.

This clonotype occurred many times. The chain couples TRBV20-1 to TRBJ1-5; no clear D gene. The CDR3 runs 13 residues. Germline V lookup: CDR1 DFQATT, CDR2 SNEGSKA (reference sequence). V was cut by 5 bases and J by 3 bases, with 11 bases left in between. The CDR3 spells CSAYSDFNQPQHF. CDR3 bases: TGCAGTGCTTATTCGGATTTCAATCAGCCCCAGCATTTT.

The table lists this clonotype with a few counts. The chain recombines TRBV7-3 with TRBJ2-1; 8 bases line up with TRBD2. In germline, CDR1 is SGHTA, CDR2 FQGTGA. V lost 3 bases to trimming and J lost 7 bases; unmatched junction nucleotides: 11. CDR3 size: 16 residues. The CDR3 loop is CASSLHGAGERNEQFF. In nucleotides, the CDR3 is TGTGCCAGCAGCTTGCACGGAGCGGGAGAGAGGAATGAGCAGTTCTTC. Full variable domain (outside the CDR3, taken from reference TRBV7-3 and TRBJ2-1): GAGVSQTPSNKVTEKGKYVELRCDPISGHTALYWYRQSLGQGPEFLIYFQGTGAADDSGLPNDRFFAVRPEGSVSTLKIQRTERGDSAVYLCASSLHGAGERNEQFFGPGTRLTVL.

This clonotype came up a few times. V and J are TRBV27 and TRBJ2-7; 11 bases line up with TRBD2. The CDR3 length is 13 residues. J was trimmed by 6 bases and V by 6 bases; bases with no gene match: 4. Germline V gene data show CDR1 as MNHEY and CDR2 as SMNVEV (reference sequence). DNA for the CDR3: TGTGCCAGCAGAACTAGCGGGGGACCCGAGCAGTACGTC. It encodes CASRTSGGPEQYV.

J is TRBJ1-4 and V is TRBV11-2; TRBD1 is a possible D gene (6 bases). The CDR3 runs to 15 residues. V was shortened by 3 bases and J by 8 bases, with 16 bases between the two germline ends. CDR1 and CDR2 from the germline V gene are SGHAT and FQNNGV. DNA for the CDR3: TGTGCCAGCAGCTTTCCACAGGGTTTGGGCGAAAAACTGTTTTTT. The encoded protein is CASSFPQGLGEKLFF.

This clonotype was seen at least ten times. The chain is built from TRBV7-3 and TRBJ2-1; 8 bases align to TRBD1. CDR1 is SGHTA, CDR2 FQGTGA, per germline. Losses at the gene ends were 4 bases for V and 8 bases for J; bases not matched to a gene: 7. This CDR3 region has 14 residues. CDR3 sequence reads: CASSSLDRGHEQFF. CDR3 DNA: TGTGCCAGCAGCTCACTAGACAGGGGTCATGAGCAGTTCTTC.

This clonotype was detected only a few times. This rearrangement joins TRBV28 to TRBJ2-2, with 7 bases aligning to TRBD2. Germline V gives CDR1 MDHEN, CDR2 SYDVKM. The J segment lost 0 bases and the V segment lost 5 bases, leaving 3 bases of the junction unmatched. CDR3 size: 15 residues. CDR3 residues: CASSGAGANTGELFF. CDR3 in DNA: TGTGCCAGCAGTGGGGCGGGGGCGAACACCGGGGAGCTGTTTTTT.

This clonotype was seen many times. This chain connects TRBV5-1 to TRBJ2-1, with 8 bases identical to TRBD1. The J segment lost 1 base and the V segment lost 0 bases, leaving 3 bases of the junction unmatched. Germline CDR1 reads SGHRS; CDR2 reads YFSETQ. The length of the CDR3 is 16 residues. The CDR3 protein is CASSLGQGRSYNEQFF. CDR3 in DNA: TGCGCCAGCAGCTTGGGACAGGGGAGGTCCTACAATGAGCAGTTCTTC.

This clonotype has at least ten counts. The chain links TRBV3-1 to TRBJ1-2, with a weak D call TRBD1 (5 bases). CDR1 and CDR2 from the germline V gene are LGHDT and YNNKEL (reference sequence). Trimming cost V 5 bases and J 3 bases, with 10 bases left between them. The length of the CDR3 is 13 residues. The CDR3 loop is CASSLGEDYGYTF. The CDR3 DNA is TGTGCCAGCAGCTTAGGGGAGGACTATGGCTACACCTTC.

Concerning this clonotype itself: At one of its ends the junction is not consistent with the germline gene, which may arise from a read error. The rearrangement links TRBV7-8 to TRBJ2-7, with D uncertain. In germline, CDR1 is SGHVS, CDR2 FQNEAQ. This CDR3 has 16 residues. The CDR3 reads CASTLNRRIPLDEQYF. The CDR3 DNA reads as TGTGCCAGCACCTTAAACCGACGAATCCCCCTTGACGAGCAGTACTTC.

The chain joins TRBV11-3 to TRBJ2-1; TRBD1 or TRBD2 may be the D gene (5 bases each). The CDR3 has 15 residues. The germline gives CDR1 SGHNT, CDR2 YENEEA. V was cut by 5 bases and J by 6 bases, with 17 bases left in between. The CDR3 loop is CASSPQFTGGNEQFF. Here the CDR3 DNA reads TGTGCCAGCAGCCCACAGTTTACTGGGGGCAATGAGCAGTTCTTC. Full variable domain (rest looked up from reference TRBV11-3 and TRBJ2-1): EAGVVQSPRYKIIEKKQPVAFWCNPISGHNTLYWYLQNLGQGPELLIRYENEEAVDDSQLPKDRFSAERLKGVDSTLKIQPAELGDSAVYLCASSPQFTGGNEQFFGPGTRLTVL.

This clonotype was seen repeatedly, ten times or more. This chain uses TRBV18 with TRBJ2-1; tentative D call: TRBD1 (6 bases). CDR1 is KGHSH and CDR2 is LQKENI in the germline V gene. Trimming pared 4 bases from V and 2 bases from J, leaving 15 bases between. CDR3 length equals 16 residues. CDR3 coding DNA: TGTGCCAGCTCACTCTCGAACCGGGACACCTACAATGAGCAGTTCTTC. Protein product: CASSLSNRDTYNEQFF.